What follows describes a single T cell receptor (beta chain). Although they were nominally healthy when sampled, donors likely had unrecorded immune exposures. V lost 2 bases and J lost 3; bases outside the gene matches: 0. There are 15 residues in the CDR3. The V gene's germline CDR1 is SGHTA and CDR2 FQGTGA. The sample comes from a study of cytomegalovirus exposure and HLA in healthy donors. Both 60 Vbeta primers and 13 Jbeta primers went into the PCR. Only in-frame clones appear in the TCRdb table, and some are missing; sequencing was by immunoSEQ multiplex PCR. This sample has 150,000 to 200,000 clones; 75% to 90% occur once, and the top ten carry 1%.

The chain has TRBV7-3 and TRBJ2-2; 10 nucleotides match TRBD2. The clonotype originates from a boy aged 2-9 years in good health and CMV-seronegative. The sequenced material came from PBMCs. CDR3: CASSLLAGDTGELFF. Written as DNA, the CDR3 is TGTGCCAGCAGCTTACTAGCGGGAGACACCGGGGAGCTGTTTTTT.